This T cell receptor (beta chain) is from a study of T cell clonality in common variable immunodeficiency. Findings and limits, study-wide: Reportedly, TCR beta sequences from common variable immunodeficiency showed fewer deletions and N-nucleotide insertions. Links between repertoire features and CVID complications were heterogeneity-limited.

CVID subjects were 15 female and about 29 male, aged about 8 to 65. Donors gave about 5 to 8 ml heparinized peripheral whole blood. The data were produced by immunoSEQ multiplex PCR, yet TCRdb's version contains in-frame clones alone and is incomplete. Altogether more than 20,000 clones were found in the sample, and no singletons occur. This clone was recorded many times. The antigen is undetermined. The observed sequence ends 3 residues before the CDR3 terminus, with the missing tail filled in from the germline J gene. This CDR3 is 14 amino acids long. Germline-derived CDR1 and CDR2 are DFQATT and SNEGSKA (reference sequence). The V segment lost 5 bases and the J segment 4 bases; nucleotides outside the gene matches: 10.

This receptor was obtained from a human donor with common variable immunodeficiency. Sequenced sample: peripheral blood mononuclear cells. V and J are TRBV20-1 and TRBJ1-1; 7 bases line up with TRBD1. Partial CDR3 DNA: TGCAGTGCTCTAGACAGGGTTACTAGCACTGAA. Its protein product is CSALDRVTSTE. The entire CDR3 sequence reads CSALDRVTSTEAFF.